These T cell receptor beta chains were read from a single sample in a study of blood T cell repertoires in COVID-19. Repertoires were generated with immunoSEQ multiplex PCR, while TCRdb's copy carries only in-frame clones and drops some. The table includes 440,000 or so clones, 89% detected once. The sequenced sample consisted of peripheral blood. Receptors were obtained from a woman aged 40 to 50 with COVID-19, enrolled during active disease. Both conserved end residues are part of each CDR3. D genes are given only for firm matches. Where a row states a size, it is once, few, many or the class of an expanded clone; other rows omit it.

.	TRBD1	TRBV2	TRBJ1-1	CATQGLVGSTEAFF	TGTGCCACACAGGGGTTAGTGGGTAGCACTGAAGCTTTCTTT
.	TRBD2	TRBV9	TRBJ2-1	CASSVDGGSGEQFF	TGTGCCAGCAGCGTAGACGGCGGGAGCGGTGAGCAGTTCTTC
.	.	TRBV3-1/TRBV3-2	TRBJ2-2	CASSQFLTGELFF	TGTGCCAGCAGCCAATTCCTAACCGGGGAGCTGTTTTTT
.	TRBD1	TRBV30	TRBJ2-7	CAWIIGQGLTYEQYF	TGTGCCTGGATCATCGGACAGGGTTTGACCTACGAGCAGTACTTC
once	.	TRBV6-5	TRBJ2-2	CASSSYVGELFF	TGTGCCAGCAGTTCCTACGTCGGGGAGCTGTTTTTT
.	TRBD1	TRBV6-2/TRBV6-3	TRBJ1-5	CASSYGRGRESQPQHF	TGTGCCAGCAGTTACGGCAGGGGGCGCGAATCGCAGCCCCAGCATTTT
.	TRBD1	TRBV27	TRBJ1-6	CASSLRGTGPPSSYNSPLHF	TGTGCCAGCAGTCTTCGCGGGACAGGGCCCCCCAGCTCCTATAATTCACCCCTCCACTTT
.	.	TRBV5-1	TRBJ2-3	CASSLPSTRLDTQYF	TGCGCCAGCAGCTTGCCCTCCACTAGGTTGGATACGCAGTATTTT
.	TRBD2	TRBV7-9	TRBJ2-3	CASSPLAGGTDTQYF	TGTGCCAGCAGCCCCCTGGCGGGAGGGACAGATACGCAGTATTTT
once	TRBD2	TRBV5-1	TRBJ2-3	CASSPLLAGDVDTQYF	TGCGCCAGCAGCCCCCTCCTAGCGGGAGACGTAGATACGCAGTATTTT
.	TRBD1	TRBV7-9	TRBJ1-2	CASSPGQDFLGYTF	TGTGCCAGCAGCCCGGGACAGGATTTCCTTGGCTACACCTTC
.	.	TRBV20-1	TRBJ1-2	CSASRILTDYGYTF	TGCAGTGCTAGTCGGATACTTACAGACTATGGCTACACCTTC
.	.	TRBV30	TRBJ1-2	CAWTRQDNYGYTF	TGTGCCTGGACCCGACAAGATAACTATGGCTACACCTTC
.	TRBD1	TRBV19	TRBJ1-1	CASSIGQGTTEAFF	TGTGCCAGTAGTATAGGACAGGGTACCACTGAAGCTTTCTTT
.	.	TRBV5-8	TRBJ1-5	CASSFRGNQPQHF	TGTGCCAGCAGCTTTAGAGGGAATCAGCCCCAGCATTTT
.	.	TRBV18	TRBJ1-3	CASSPPFAGGNTIYF	TGTGCCAGCTCACCACCGTTCGCAGGGGGAAACACCATATATTTT
.	.	TRBV7-8	TRBJ1-3	CASSLYRSPIYF	TGTGCCAGCAGCCTTTACAGAAGCCCCATATATTTT
.	TRBD1	TRBV29-1	TRBJ1-5	CSVVIDDRVDNQPQHF	TGCAGCGTTGTTATAGACGACAGGGTTGACAATCAGCCCCAGCATTTT
.	.	TRBV6-2/TRBV6-3	TRBJ2-1	CASSETGSYNEQFF	TGTGCCAGCAGCGAAACGGGCTCCTACAATGAGCAGTTCTTC
once	TRBD2	TRBV27	TRBJ2-1	CASSAHLLAGVLNEQFF	TGTGCCAGCAGTGCACATCTCCTAGCGGGAGTTCTCAATGAGCAGTTCTTC
.	TRBD1	TRBV29-1	TRBJ2-5	CSVARGTGRQETQYF	TGCAGCGTCGCACGAGGGACAGGACGACAAGAGACCCAGTACTTC
.	.	TRBV5-6	TRBJ2-6	CASRPLLQGLEGANVLTF	TGTGCCAGCAGGCCCCTATTGCAGGGGCTTGAGGGGGCCAACGTCCTGACTTTC
.	.	TRBV5-6	TRBJ1-2	CASSRMTATGDYGYTF	TGTGCCAGCAGCCGAATGACGGCCACCGGGGACTATGGCTACACCTTC
.	.	TRBV7-9	TRBJ2-2	CASSLGARADTGELFF	TGTGCCAGCAGCTTAGGAGCCAGGGCGGACACCGGGGAGCTGTTTTTT
.	.	TRBV7-3	TRBJ2-5	CASSFIETQYF	TGTGCCAGCAGCTTTATTGAGACCCAGTACTTC
.	.	TRBV28	TRBJ1-6	CASSFEGSPWNSPLHF	TGTGCCAGCAGTTTTGAGGGCAGTCCGTGGAATTCACCCCTCCACTTT
.	TRBD2	TRBV6-5	TRBJ2-7	CASWTSGSSYEQYF	TGTGCCAGTTGGACTAGCGGAAGCTCCTACGAGCAGTACTTC
few	.	TRBV18	TRBJ1-1	CASSPGLANTEAFF	TGTGCCAGCTCACCGGGACTCGCGAACACTGAAGCTTTCTTT
.	TRBD2	TRBV19	TRBJ2-5	CASSLAGAPETQYF	TGTGCCAGTAGTTTAGCGGGAGCCCCAGAGACCCAGTACTTC
.	TRBD2	TRBV30	TRBJ2-3	CAWSLVAGDGPDTQYF	TGTGCCTGGAGTTTGGTAGCGGGAGATGGGCCAGATACGCAGTATTTT
.	.	TRBV5-5	TRBJ1-2	CASSPGRRPYGYTF	TGTGCCAGCAGCCCCGGACGGAGGCCCTATGGCTACACCTTC
.	TRBD1	TRBV28	TRBJ2-5	CASSLDRVLETQYF	TGTGCCAGCAGTTTGGACAGGGTGTTAGAGACCCAGTACTTC
.	.	TRBV6-2/TRBV6-3	TRBJ2-1	CASSYSIREALFEQFF	TGTGCCAGCAGTTACTCGATTCGAGAGGCCCTCTTTGAGCAGTTCTTC
once	.	TRBV28	TRBJ1-5	CASSSSTLPQHF	TGTGCCAGCAGTTCCTCGACTTTACCCCAGCATTTT
.	.	TRBV13	TRBJ2-3	CASSPTSSDTQYF	TGTGCCAGCAGCCCTACTTCATCAGATACGCAGTATTTT